Listed below are T cell receptor beta chains from one sample, sequenced in a study of lymphopenia after photon versus proton radiotherapy. Data came from immunoSEQ multiplex PCR; TCRdb stores just in-frame clones and leaves some out. The table includes 25,000 to 30,000 clones, over 75% detected once. The source material was peripheral blood, sampled from a patient treated with photon-based radiotherapy. The origin of the receptors is a man in his forties or fifties with gastric cancer. Each CDR3 is given with its conserved first and last residue. Fields, in order: V gene, clone size, D gene, J gene, CDR3 protein, CDR3 DNA. A D gene is named only where the DNA matches it firmly. Rows may omit the clone size; those that give it use once, few, many or a size class.

V gene: TRBV2
clone size: once
D gene: TRBD2
J gene: TRBJ2-5
CDR3 protein: CASRGGLAQETQYF
CDR3 DNA: TGTGCCAGCAGGGGGGGACTAGCCCAAGAGACCCAGTACTTC

V gene: TRBV7-6
clone size: NA
D gene: NA
J gene: TRBJ2-3
CDR3 protein: CASSLGPGDTQYF
CDR3 DNA: TGTGCCAGCAGCTTAGGACCGGGAGATACGCAGTATTTT

V gene: TRBV5-1
clone size: once
D gene: TRBD1
J gene: TRBJ1-1
CDR3 protein: CASSSRTGQTNTEAFF
CDR3 DNA: TGCGCCAGCAGCTCCCGGACAGGACAAACGAACACTGAAGCTTTCTTT

V gene: TRBV30
clone size: NA
D gene: TRBD1
J gene: TRBJ2-3
CDR3 protein: CAWSNRQGLADTQYF
CDR3 DNA: TGTGCCTGGAGTAACCGACAGGGGCTCGCAGATACGCAGTATTTT

V gene: TRBV30
clone size: NA
D gene: TRBD2
J gene: TRBJ2-1
CDR3 protein: CAWSYHGLAGFPFF
CDR3 DNA: TGTGCCTGGAGCTACCACGGACTAGCGGGGTTCCCGTTCTTC

V gene: TRBV7-8
clone size: NA
D gene: NA
J gene: TRBJ1-2
CDR3 protein: CASSLEGQRGGYTF
CDR3 DNA: TGTGCCAGCAGCTTAGAGGGCCAGAGGGGAGGCTACACCTTC

V gene: TRBV4-2
clone size: NA
D gene: TRBD2
J gene: TRBJ2-5
CDR3 protein: CASSHPGSGGVATETQYF
CDR3 DNA: TGTGCCAGCAGCCACCCTGGTAGCGGGGGGGTCGCCACGGAGACCCAGTACTTC

V gene: TRBV30
clone size: NA
D gene: NA
J gene: TRBJ2-7
CDR3 protein: CAWSSGLANEQYF
CDR3 DNA: TGTGCCTGGAGTTCCGGTCTAGCGAACGAGCAGTACTTC

V gene: TRBV6-6
clone size: once
D gene: NA
J gene: TRBJ2-5
CDR3 protein: CASSYVGETQYF
CDR3 DNA: TGTGCCAGCAGTTACGTCGGAGAGACCCAGTACTTC

V gene: TRBV12-5
clone size: NA
D gene: NA
J gene: TRBJ2-2
CDR3 protein: CASDIGTGELFF
CDR3 DNA: TGTGCTAGTGACATTGGGACCGGGGAGCTGTTTTTT

V gene: TRBV6-5
clone size: NA
D gene: NA
J gene: TRBJ1-4
CDR3 protein: CASSYLGARDEKLFF
CDR3 DNA: TGTGCCAGCAGTTACCTCGGGGCGAGAGATGAAAAACTGTTTTTT

V gene: TRBV19
clone size: NA
D gene: NA
J gene: TRBJ2-6
CDR3 protein: CASSPAGQALSSGANVLTF
CDR3 DNA: TGTGCCAGTAGTCCGGCAGGGCAGGCCTTAAGCTCTGGGGCCAACGTCCTGACTTTC